A selection of T cell receptor beta chains follows, all from one sample in a study of a mutant IDH1 vaccine in newly diagnosed glioma. Method: immunoSEQ multiplex PCR; TCRdb's copy keeps in-frame clones and lacks some. The data contain 60,000 to 75,000 clones, approximately 80% of them seen just once; the ten biggest clones take up around 3.5%. Their cognate antigens are unknown. The material was PBMCs, obtained from a glioma patient whose treatment included an IDH1 peptide vaccine. These receptors originate from a man aged 25-40 years with glioma. Each CDR3 is given with its conserved first and last residue. D genes are given only for firm matches. Clone size appears in some rows only: once, few, many, or a class for an expanded clone.

D gene | J gene | V gene | clone size | CDR3 length | CDR3 DNA | CDR3 protein
- | TRBJ1-2 | TRBV2 | - | 15 | TGTGCCAGCACCCGATCGGACAGAGTTAACTATGGCTACACCTTC | CASTRSDRVNYGYTF
- | TRBJ2-6 | TRBV28 | - | 16 | TGTGCCAGCAGTTTGTTCGGGGCCTCTGGGGCCAACGTCCTGACTTTC | CASSLFGASGANVLTF
TRBD1 | TRBJ1-5 | TRBV28 | - | 16 | TGTGCCAGCAAACAGGGGGACCTCTATAGCAATCAGCCCCAGCATTTT | CASKQGDLYSNQPQHF
- | TRBJ1-2 | TRBV7-9 | - | 15 | TGCGCCAGCAGCCAAGAATCGAACAGGGCCTATGGCTACACCTTC | CASSQESNRAYGYTF
TRBD2 | TRBJ2-7 | TRBV7-9 | - | 17 | TGTGCCAGCAGCCATCCCAGTTCCGGGACTAGCGGCTACGAGCAGTACTTC | CASSHPSSGTSGYEQYF
TRBD1 | TRBJ2-1 | TRBV28 | - | 21 | TGTGCCAGCAGTTTCCCGGGACAAGACACCGTCGGACAGGGATTCTTCGATGAGCAGTTCTTC | CASSFPGQDTVGQGFFDEQFF
TRBD1 | TRBJ2-7 | TRBV28 | - | 15 | TGTGCCAGCAGTTCAGCCGGGACAGGGGGCTACGAGCAGTACTTC | CASSSAGTGGYEQYF
TRBD1 | TRBJ2-5 | TRBV7-9 | - | 14 | TGTGCCAGCAGTATCACGACAGGGGGCGAGACCCAGTACTTC | CASSITTGGETQYF
- | TRBJ1-1 | TRBV2 | once | 14 | TGTGCCAGCAGATTCGACAGCTTGAACACTGAAGCTTTCTTT | CASRFDSLNTEAFF
- | TRBJ2-5 | TRBV6-1 | - | 14 | TGTGCCAGCAGTGAATCTTCGACAGGAGAGACCCAGTACTTC | CASSESSTGETQYF
TRBD1 | TRBJ2-5 | TRBV7-9 | - | 15 | TGTGCCAGCAGCATACTGACAGGGGAGTGGGAGACCCAGTACTTC | CASSILTGEWETQYF
- | TRBJ1-3 | TRBV7-2 | - | 15 | TGTGCCAGCAGCTTAGAAGTGACACTAGGAAACACCATATATTTT | CASSLEVTLGNTIYF
- | TRBJ1-5 | TRBV21-1 | - | 14 | TGTGCCAGCCCACCGCCGAGCAGGCGACAGCCCCAGCATTTT | CASPPPSRRQPQHF
- | TRBJ1-4 | TRBV28 | - | 15 | TGTGCCAGCTCACAATTGGGAGCAACTAATGAAAAACTGTTTTTT | CASSQLGATNEKLFF
- | TRBJ1-4 | TRBV19 | few | 14 | TGTGCCAGTAGTATTCCGGGAGATTGGGAAAAACTGTTTTTT | CASSIPGDWEKLFF
TRBD1 | TRBJ1-1 | TRBV14 | few | 19 | TGTGCCAGCAGCCAAGATGTCCGGACAGGGCACCTCCTTAACACTGAAGCTTTCTTT | CASSQDVRTGHLLNTEAFF
- | TRBJ2-7 | TRBV19 | - | 13 | TGTGCCAGTAGCCCTAACGAAAGCTACGAGCAGTACTTC | CASSPNESYEQYF
TRBD2 | TRBJ2-2 | TRBV6-1 | once | 14 | TGTGCCAGCAGGGGACTAGCGGCCACCGGGGAGCTGTTTTTT | CASRGLAATGELFF
TRBD2 | TRBJ2-1 | TRBV6-5 | - | 16 | TGTGCCAGCAGTTACTTCCTAGCGGGGGGAAACAATGAGCAGTTCTTC | CASSYFLAGGNNEQFF
TRBD1 | TRBJ1-2 | TRBV10-1 | - | 12 | TGCGCCAGCAAGCAGGGGGCGTTTGGCTACACCTTC | CASKQGAFGYTF